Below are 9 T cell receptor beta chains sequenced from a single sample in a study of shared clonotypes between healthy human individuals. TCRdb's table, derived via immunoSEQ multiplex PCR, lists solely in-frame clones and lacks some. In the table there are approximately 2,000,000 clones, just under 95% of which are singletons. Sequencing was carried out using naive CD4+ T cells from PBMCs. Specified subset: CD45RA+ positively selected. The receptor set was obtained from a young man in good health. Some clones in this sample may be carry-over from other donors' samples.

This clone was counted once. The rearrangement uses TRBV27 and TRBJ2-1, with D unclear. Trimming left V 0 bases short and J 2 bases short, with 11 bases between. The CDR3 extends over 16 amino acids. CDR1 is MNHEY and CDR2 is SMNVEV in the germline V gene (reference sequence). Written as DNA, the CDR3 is TGTGCCAGCAGTTTATCGCCAGGCCCTCCCTACAATGAGCAGTTCTTC. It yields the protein CASSLSPGPPYNEQFF.

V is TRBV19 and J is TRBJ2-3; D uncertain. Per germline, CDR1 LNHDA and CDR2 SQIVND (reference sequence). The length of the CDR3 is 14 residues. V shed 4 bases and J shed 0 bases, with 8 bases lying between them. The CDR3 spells CASSTDPSTDTQYF. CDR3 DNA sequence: TGTGCCAGTAGTACAGATCCTAGCACAGATACGCAGTATTTT. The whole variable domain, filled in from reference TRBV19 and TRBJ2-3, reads DGGITQSPKYLFRKEGQNVTLSCEQNLNHDAMYWYRQDPGQGLRLIYYSQIVNDFQKGDIAEGYSVSREKKESFPLTVTSAQKNPTAFYLCASSTDPSTDTQYFGPGTRLTVL.

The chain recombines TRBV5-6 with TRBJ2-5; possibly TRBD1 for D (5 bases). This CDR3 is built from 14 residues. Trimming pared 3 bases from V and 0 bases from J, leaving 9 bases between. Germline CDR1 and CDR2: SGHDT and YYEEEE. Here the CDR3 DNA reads TGTGCCAGCAGCTCAACAGGATACCAAGAGACCCAGTACTTC. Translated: CASSSTGYQETQYF.

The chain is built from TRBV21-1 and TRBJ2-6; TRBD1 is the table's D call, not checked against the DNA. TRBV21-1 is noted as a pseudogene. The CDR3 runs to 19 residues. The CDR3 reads CASSKVQGQGASGANVLTF. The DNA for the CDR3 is TGTGCCAGCAGCAAAGTTCAGGGACAGGGGGCTTCTGGGGCCAACGTCCTGACTTTC.

This CDR3 is CASRPDTGRAYEQYF. Here the CDR3 DNA reads TGTGCCAGCAGACCCGATACAGGCAGGGCGTACGAGCAGTACTTC. The rearrangement links TRBV6-5 to TRBJ2-7; D is possibly TRBD1 (5 bases). V lost 6 bases and J lost 4, with 19 bases in between. CDR3 size: 15 residues. Germline values: CDR1 MNHEY, CDR2 SVGAGI.

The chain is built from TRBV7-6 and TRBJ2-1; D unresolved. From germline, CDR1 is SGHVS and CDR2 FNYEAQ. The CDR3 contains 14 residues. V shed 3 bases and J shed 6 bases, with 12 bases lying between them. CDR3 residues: CASSFGDPLNEQFF. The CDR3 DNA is TGTGCCAGCAGCTTCGGCGACCCCCTCAATGAGCAGTTCTTC.

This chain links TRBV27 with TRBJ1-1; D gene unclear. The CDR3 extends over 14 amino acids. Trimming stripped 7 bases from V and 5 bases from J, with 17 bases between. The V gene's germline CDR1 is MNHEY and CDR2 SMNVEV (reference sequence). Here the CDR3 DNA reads TGTGCCAGCACCTCGACTGTCATTGGGACTGAAGCTTTCTTT. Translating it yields CASTSTVIGTEAFF.

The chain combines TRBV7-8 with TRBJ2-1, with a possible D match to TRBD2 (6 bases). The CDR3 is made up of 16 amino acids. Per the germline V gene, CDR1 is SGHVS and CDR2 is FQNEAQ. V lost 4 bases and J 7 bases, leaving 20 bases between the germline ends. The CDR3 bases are TGTGCCAGCAGCTCCGCCGGGGTAGCGGACACTAATGAGCAGTTCTTC. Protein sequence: CASSSAGVADTNEQFF.

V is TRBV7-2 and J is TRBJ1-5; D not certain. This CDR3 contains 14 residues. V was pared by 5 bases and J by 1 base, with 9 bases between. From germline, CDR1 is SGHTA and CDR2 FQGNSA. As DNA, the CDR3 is TGTGCCAGCAGCAAAACTATAAGCAATCAGCCCCAGCATTTT. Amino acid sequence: CASSKTISNQPQHF.